The 10 T cell receptor beta chains below come from one sample, sequenced in a study of cytomegalovirus exposure and HLA in healthy donors. Primers: 60 Vbeta forward and 13 Jbeta reverse. Here immunoSEQ multiplex PCR was the method, and the copy in TCRdb shows in-frame clones only, minus some. The sample contains 250,000 or so clones, more than 75% of which appear only once. Sequencing was carried out using PBMCs. Receptors were obtained from a human donor in good health.

This chain links TRBV28 with TRBJ2-4, with D maybe TRBD2 (6 bases). The CDR3 length is 14 residues. CDR1 is MDHEN and CDR2 is SYDVKM in the germline V gene. Deletions cut 6 bases from V and 3 bases from J, with 12 bases between. This CDR3 is CASRGRAGKNIQYF. In nucleotides, the CDR3 is TGTGCCAGCAGAGGAAGAGCGGGCAAAAACATTCAGTACTTC.

The V and J genes are TRBV11-2 and TRBJ1-1; 7 bases match TRBD1. Germline V CDR1 and CDR2: SGHAT, FQNNGV. J gave up 1 base and V 5 bases, and 7 bases lay outside the gene matches. The CDR3 extends over 15 amino acids. The CDR3 loop is CASSLRQGANTEAFF. CDR3 coding DNA: TGTGCCAGCAGCCTCAGACAGGGCGCGAACACTGAAGCTTTCTTT.

The V and J genes are TRBV7-8 and TRBJ1-2; D might be TRBD1 (6 bases). The CDR3 has 15 residues. The V gene's germline CDR1 is SGHVS and CDR2 FQNEAQ. V lost 2 bases and J lost 3, with 13 bases in between. The CDR3 DNA reads TGTGCCAGCAGCTTATATAGGGCAGGGGACTATGGCTACACCTTC. This encodes CASSLYRAGDYGYTF.

The CDR3 here is CASSPRLRVGTDTQYF. The CDR3 bases are TGTGCCAGCAGCCCCCGTTTACGGGTCGGCACAGATACGCAGTATTTT. The chain employs TRBV7-9 and TRBJ2-3, with D unresolved. The CDR3 runs to 16 residues. Germline CDR1 reads SEHNR; CDR2 reads FQNEAQ (reference sequence). The germline V and J ends were trimmed by 5 bases and 1 base, with 16 bases remaining between them.

The V gene is TRBV11-3, the J gene TRBJ2-7; 9 nucleotides match TRBD1. The CDR3 sequence is 14 residues long. Germline CDR1 and CDR2: SGHNT and YENEEA. The trim removed 5 bases at V and 2 bases at J, leaving 4 bases unmatched. CDR3 amino acids: CASSARDRAYEQYF. The DNA for the CDR3 is TGTGCCAGCAGCGCACGGGACAGGGCCTACGAGCAGTACTTC.

This clone occurred once. V is TRBV7-8 and J is TRBJ1-4; 8 bases match TRBD1. J lost 7 bases, V lost 3 bases, and 10 bases had no gene match. The germline gives CDR1 SGHVS, CDR2 FQNEAQ. The CDR3 totals 16 residues. CDR3: CASSFRQGIGIEKLFF. For the CDR3, the DNA is TGTGCCAGCAGCTTCCGACAGGGGATAGGAATTGAAAAACTGTTTTTT. The complete variable domain, with remaining parts taken from reference TRBV7-8 and TRBJ1-4, reads GAGVSQSPRYKVAKRGQDVALRCDPISGHVSLFWYQQALGQGPEFLTYFQNEAQLDKSGLPSDRFFAERPEGSVSTLKIQRTQQEDSAVYLCASSFRQGIGIEKLFFGSGTQLSVL.

The rearrangement joins TRBV25-1 to TRBJ2-7, with D hard to call. The germline CDR1 and CDR2 sequences are MGHDK and SYGVNS. The length of the CDR3 is 13 residues. V lost 5 bases and J 2 bases, leaving 10 bases between the germline ends. DNA for the CDR3: TGTGCCAGCAGTCCTGAGCCGGCCTACGAGCAGTACTTC. The encoded protein is CASSPEPAYEQYF.

This rearrangement joins TRBV6-1 to TRBJ1-2; D ambiguous. V lost 6 bases, J lost 8 bases, and 13 bases lay in between. Germline CDR1 reads MNHNS; CDR2 reads SASEGT. The CDR3 has 12 residues. DNA for the CDR3: TGTGCCAGCAGGGACTCCCATCGGGGCTACACCTTC. It translates to CASRDSHRGYTF.

The chain combines TRBV6-5 with TRBJ2-7, with TRBD2 matching 9 bases. The CDR3 sequence is 15 residues long. J was trimmed by 2 bases and V by 6 bases; bases with no gene match: 8. Germline-derived CDR1 and CDR2 are MNHEY and SVGAGI. The CDR3 protein is CASSPTSGVTYEQYF. The CDR3 bases are TGTGCCAGCAGCCCGACTAGCGGAGTTACCTACGAGCAGTACTTC.

This clone occurred once. This sequence joins TRBV21-1 and TRBJ2-3; the table's D call, TRBD2, has no DNA check behind it. TRBV21-1 corresponds to a pseudogene. This CDR3 is 15 amino acids long. CDR3 DNA: TGTGCCAGCGGAGGACTGAACTCTAGCACAGATACGCAGTATTTT. Translating gives CASGGLNSSTDTQYF.